A selection of T cell receptor beta chains follows, all from one sample in a study of blood T cell repertoires in COVID-19. Using immunoSEQ multiplex PCR, the repertoire was profiled, and TCRdb retains in-frame clones only, with some absent. This repertoire shows 50,000 to 55,000 clones, 86% found once; its top ten account for around 2.7%. The specimen sequenced was peripheral blood. The receptors here all came from a man older than 75 with acute or convalescent COVID-19. Each CDR3 is given with its conserved first and last residue. D genes are given only for firm matches. Rows give clone size only sometimes, using once, few, many, or a class for an expanded clone.

d_call j_call v_call clone_size cdr3_aa cdr3_nt
TRBD1 TRBJ2-7 TRBV7-9 . CASSPRTGFYEQYF TGTGCCAGCTCCCCGAGGACAGGGTTTTACGAGCAGTACTTC
. TRBJ1-1 TRBV4-3 . CASRGQTNTEAFF TGCGCCAGCAGGGGGCAGACGAACACTGAAGCTTTCTTT
TRBD1 TRBJ2-7 TRBV6-5 . CASTIRDRGDYEQYF TGTGCCAGCACTATCCGGGACAGGGGGGATTACGAGCAGTACTTC
. TRBJ2-3 TRBV6-2/TRBV6-3 . CASSYSRGAGSTDTQYF TGTGCCAGCAGTTACTCACGCGGGGCGGGAAGCACAGATACGCAGTATTTT
TRBD1 TRBJ1-2 TRBV11-2 . CASSLRAGGAAGYTF TGTGCCAGCAGCTTGAGGGCAGGGGGCGCCGCTGGCTACACCTTC
. TRBJ2-2 TRBV2 once CASSEALPGLSWGELFF TGTGCCAGCAGTGAAGCGCTCCCTGGACTGTCCTGGGGGGAGCTGTTTTTT
. TRBJ1-2 TRBV4-3 . CASSQEGGIPYGYTF TGCGCCAGCAGCCAAGAGGGGGGGATCCCCTATGGCTACACCTTC
. TRBJ1-2 TRBV9 . CASSVATGVGYGYTF TGTGCCAGCAGCGTAGCTACGGGGGTTGGGTATGGCTACACCTTC
. TRBJ2-7 TRBV4-1 . CASSQEGTASYEQYF TGCGCCAGCAGCCAAGAGGGGACTGCAAGCTACGAGCAGTACTTC
. TRBJ1-1 TRBV5-4 . CASSSLRAGASEAFF TGTGCCAGCAGCTCCTTAAGGGCAGGGGCGTCTGAAGCTTTCTTT
TRBD2 TRBJ2-2 TRBV19 . CASSPPASGGTNTGELFF TGTGCCAGTAGCCCTCCTGCTAGCGGGGGGACAAACACCGGGGAGCTGTTTTTT
TRBD2 TRBJ2-3 TRBV19 . CASRFQAGGPDTQYF TGTGCCAGTAGATTTCAAGCGGGGGGGCCAGATACGCAGTATTTT
TRBD1 TRBJ1-2 TRBV7-9 . CASSLATGGGGYTF TGTGCCAGCAGCTTAGCGACAGGGGGCGGAGGCTACACCTTC
TRBD1 TRBJ2-7 TRBV2 few CASILLTGGSLTYEQYF TGTGCCAGCATTTTGCTGACAGGGGGCTCCCTTACCTACGAGCAGTACTTC
TRBD1 TRBJ1-5 TRBV7-8 . CASSLVDRRNQPQHF TGTGCCAGCAGCTTAGTGGACAGGAGGAATCAGCCCCAGCATTTT
. TRBJ2-7 TRBV19 . CASSTGTHSYEQYF TGTGCCAGTAGTACCGGGACACACTCCTACGAGCAGTACTTC
. TRBJ2-2 TRBV29-1 . CSVEPDYSGELFF TGCAGCGTTGAACCAGACTATAGCGGGGAGCTGTTTTTT
TRBD1 TRBJ2-5 TRBV11-2 . CASSLDRGQETQYF TGTGCCAGCAGCTTGGACAGGGGGCAAGAGACCCAGTACTTC
. TRBJ2-4 TRBV15 . CATSREDPANLAKNIQYF TGTGCCACCAGCAGAGAAGATCCTGCAAACTTAGCCAAAAACATTCAGTACTTC
TRBD2 TRBJ2-2 TRBV7-7 . CASSPVERGTGELFF TGTGCTAGCAGCCCCGTGGAGCGGGGGACCGGGGAGCTGTTTTTT
. TRBJ2-2 TRBV4-1 . CASRFGGNTGELFF TGCGCCAGCCGTTTCGGAGGGAACACCGGGGAGCTGTTTTTT
. TRBJ1-1 TRBV5-8 . CASSFGLNTEAFF TGTGCCAGCAGCTTTGGGCTGAACACTGAAGCTTTCTTT
TRBD2 TRBJ2-5 TRBV2 once CASSVGGLEEETQYF TGTGCCAGCAGTGTAGGAGGACTAGAGGAAGAGACCCAGTACTTC
. TRBJ2-5 TRBV5-1 . CASSFAQNQETQYF TGCGCCAGCAGCTTTGCTCAGAACCAAGAGACCCAGTACTTC
TRBD1 TRBJ2-2 TRBV5-6 . CASSYTGTAATGELFF TGTGCCAGCAGTTATACCGGGACAGCCGCTACCGGGGAGCTGTTTTTT
. TRBJ1-2 TRBV19 once CASSRQDNYGYTF TGTGCCAGTAGCCGACAGGACAACTATGGCTACACCTTC
TRBD2 TRBJ2-7 TRBV6-5 once CASSYRRLAGTYEQYF TGTGCCAGCAGTTACAGGAGACTAGCGGGAACATACGAGCAGTACTTC
TRBD2 TRBJ2-2 TRBV6-1 . CASSEQRGFAGELFF TGTGCCAGCAGTGAACAGCGGGGTTTCGCCGGGGAGCTGTTTTTT
. TRBJ1-2 TRBV5-1 . CASSSRTDYGYTF TGCGCCAGCAGCTCCCGTACGGACTATGGCTACACCTTC
TRBD1 TRBJ1-1 TRBV7-8 . CASSPSDRGTTEAFF TGTGCCAGCAGCCCCTCGGACAGGGGGACCACTGAAGCTTTCTTT
. TRBJ2-7 TRBV5-6 once CASSLGRRTYEQYF TGTGCCAGCAGCTTGGGACGGAGAACCTACGAGCAGTACTTC
TRBD1 TRBJ2-2 TRBV7-8 . CASSPGGRPNTGELFF TGTGCCAGCAGCCCAGGGGGTCGACCGAACACCGGGGAGCTGTTTTTT
. TRBJ1-1 TRBV6-5 . CASSFDTEAFF TGTGCCAGCAGTTTTGACACTGAAGCTTTTTTT
. TRBJ1-4 TRBV5-1 once CASSPEGRNEKLFF TGCGCCAGCAGCCCTGAGGGTCGTAATGAAAAACTGTTTTTT
TRBD2 TRBJ2-3 TRBV7-3 . CASSLAGGAQDTQYF TGTGCCAGCAGCTTAGCGGGGGGCGCACAAGATACGCAGTATTTT
. TRBJ1-1 TRBV7-8 . CASSPNRLAGRNTEAFF TGTGCCAGCAGTCCCAACCGTCTGGCAGGGCGGAACACTGAAGCTTTCTTT
. TRBJ2-7 TRBV27 . CASSLRAETYEQYF TGTGCCAGCAGTTTGAGGGCAGAAACCTACGAGCAGTACTTC
TRBD1 TRBJ2-2 TRBV7-3 . CASSATGANTGELFF TGTGCCAGCAGCGCGACAGGGGCGAACACCGGGGAGCTGTTTTTT
. TRBJ2-6 TRBV3-1/TRBV3-2 . CASSQEAGYYSGANVLTF TGTGCCAGCAGCCAAGAAGCAGGGTATTACTCTGGGGCCAACGTCCTGACTTTC
. TRBJ1-2 TRBV12-3/TRBV12-4 . CASSQNYGYTF TGTGCCAGCAGTCAGAACTATGGCTACACCTTC
. TRBJ1-4 TRBV5-5 few CASSLTTGGEKLFF TGTGCCAGCAGCCTTACAACTGGAGGCGAAAAACTGTTTTTT
TRBD2 TRBJ2-5 TRBV5-6 . CASSFGTSGGWETQYF TGTGCCAGCAGCTTCGGGACTAGCGGGGGGTGGGAGACCCAGTACTTC
. TRBJ1-4 TRBV7-3 . CASSLTVGEKLFF TGTGCCAGCAGCTTAACCGTCGGGGAAAAACTGTTTTTT
TRBD1 TRBJ1-1 TRBV9 . CASSARGENTEAFF TGTGCCAGCAGCGCCAGGGGGGAGAACACTGAAGCTTTCTTT
. TRBJ1-1 TRBV2 . CASSGLPGTEAFF TGTGCCAGCAGTGGGCTCCCAGGGACTGAAGCTTTCTTT
. TRBJ1-6 TRBV6-2/TRBV6-3 . CASSFLTDNSPLHF TGTGCCAGCAGTTTTTTGACAGATAATTCACCCCTCCACTTT
. TRBJ1-2 TRBV7-6 . CASSPMTGETTANYGYTF TGTGCCAGCAGCCCAATGACAGGAGAGACCACAGCTAACTATGGCTACACCTTC
TRBD1 TRBJ1-5 TRBV6-5 . CASKRTGRNQPQHF TGTGCCAGCAAGAGGACAGGGCGCAATCAGCCCCAGCATTTT
TRBD1 TRBJ1-5 TRBV19 . CASSKDRGANQPQHF TGTGCCAGTAGTAAGGACAGGGGTGCAAATCAGCCCCAGCATTTT
. TRBJ1-1 TRBV19 once CASSMNPGQSSTAFF TGTGCCAGTAGTATGAACCCCGGACAGAGTAGTACAGCTTTCTTT
TRBD1 TRBJ2-3 TRBV19 once CASLGFGQGTDTQYF TGTGCCAGTTTGGGGTTCGGACAGGGGACAGATACGCAGTATTTT
. TRBJ2-3 TRBV4-1 . CASSGVEGRADTQYF TGCGCCAGCAGCGGGGTCGAGGGCCGAGCAGATACGCAGTATTTT
. TRBJ1-3 TRBV3-1/TRBV3-2 . CASSQFTGYGNTIYF TGTGCCAGCAGCCAATTCACAGGGTATGGAAACACCATATATTTT
TRBD1 TRBJ1-1 TRBV12-3/TRBV12-4 . CASSQTGHTEAFF TGTGCCAGCAGTCAGACAGGGCACACTGAAGCTTTCTTT
. TRBJ1-4 TRBV15 . CATSLNEKLFF TGTGCCACCAGCCTGAATGAAAAACTGTTTTTT
. TRBJ1-1 TRBV7-3 . CASSPDSGYTEAFF TGTGCCAGCAGCCCGGACAGCGGATACACTGAAGCTTTCTTT
. TRBJ1-1 TRBV4-1 . CASSQDSLKKNTEAFF TGCGCCAGCAGCCAAGATAGTCTGAAGAAGAACACTGAAGCTTTCTTT
. TRBJ2-3 TRBV14 once CASSPRLPGSTDTQYF TGTGCCAGCAGCCCGAGGCTCCCGGGGAGCACAGATACGCAGTATTTT